Presented here are 11 T cell receptor beta chains from one specimen sequenced in a study of cytomegalovirus exposure and HLA in healthy donors. Primers for the PCR totalled 60 Vbeta and 13 Jbeta. Assay: immunoSEQ multiplex PCR; the TCRdb copy retains only in-frame clones and omits some. The sample table includes some 80,000 clones. Material for sequencing was PBMCs. Receptor source: a woman between 25 and 40 years old in good health and CMV-seronegative.

This chain uses TRBV30 with TRBJ2-2; tentatively, D is TRBD2 (5 bases). Germline-derived CDR1 and CDR2 are GTSNPN and SVGIG (reference sequence). Trimming left V 0 bases short and J 6 bases short, with 14 bases between. This CDR3 is built from 15 residues. The CDR3 protein is CAWSVLERESGELFF. The CDR3 DNA sequence: TGTGCCTGGAGTGTACTGGAAAGGGAGTCCGGGGAGCTGTTTTTT.

Regarding this clone: Mismatch with germline at one junction end may stem from a read error. V and J are TRBV5-1 and TRBJ2-1; no reliable D call. Germline CDR1 reads SGHRS; CDR2 reads YFSETQ. The CDR3 is made up of 18 amino acids. In DNA form, the CDR3 reads TGCGCCAGCAGCGATAACGTCAACACGCCGATCTCCGACAATGAGCAGTTCTTC. This gives the protein CASSDNVNTPISDNEQFF.

CDR3 sequence: CASSLEASGNYEQYF. Written as DNA, the CDR3 is TGTGCCAGCAGCTTAGAGGCTAGCGGAAACTACGAGCAGTACTTC. This chain joins TRBV11-2 and TRBJ2-7; TRBD2 matches 7 bases. CDR1 and CDR2 (germline): SGHAT, FQNNGV. The V and J ends lost 0 bases and 3 bases, in that order; junction bases with no gene match: 5. This CDR3 has 15 residues. Using reference TRBV11-2 and TRBJ2-7 for the parts outside the CDR3, the full variable domain is EAGVAQSPRYKIIEKRQSVAFWCNPISGHATLYWYQQILGQGPKLLIQFQNNGVVDDSQLPKDRFSAERLKGVDSTLKIQPAKLEDSAVYLCASSLEASGNYEQYFGPGTRLTVT.

The chain carries TRBV19 and TRBJ1-2; 8 bases match TRBD1. Germline V gene sequence: CDR1 LNHDA, CDR2 SQIVND (reference sequence). With V trimmed by 5 bases and J by 4 bases, 3 bases remained unmatched. This CDR3 contains 13 residues. The CDR3 sequence is CASSAGTGYGYTF. CDR3 bases: TGTGCCAGTAGTGCCGGGACAGGCTATGGCTACACCTTC.

The rearrangement links TRBV6-1 to TRBJ1-5; the D gene is possibly TRBD1 (5 bases). The CDR3 length is 13 residues. Deletions cut 6 bases from V and 9 bases from J, with 15 bases between. Germline-derived CDR1 and CDR2 are MNHNS and SASEGT. CDR3 region: CASRSQGQGPQHF. CDR3 DNA: TGTGCCAGCAGGTCGCAGGGTCAGGGGCCCCAGCATTTT.

CDR3 bases: TGTGCCAGCAGCTTACCCGGACAGGGCTTTGAAGCTTTCTTT. This translates into CASSLPGQGFEAFF. This rearrangement joins TRBV7-9 to TRBJ1-1; 8 nucleotides match TRBD1. Unmatched junction bases numbered 6, after V lost 2 bases and J lost 7 bases. Per the germline V gene, CDR1 is SEHNR and CDR2 is FQNEAQ (reference sequence). The CDR3 extends over 14 amino acids.

The genes are TRBV6-5 and TRBJ2-2; perhaps TRBD2 as D (5 bases). The CDR3 length is 13 residues. Germline assignment: CDR1 MNHEY and CDR2 SVGAGI. V lost 10 bases and J 4 bases, leaving 13 bases between the germline ends. CDR3 coding DNA: TGTGCCACCTCTAATCGGGGCACCGGGGAGCTGTTTTTT. It encodes CATSNRGTGELFF.

The chain has TRBV4-2 and TRBJ1-2; TRBD1 might be the D (5 bases). Germline CDR1 and CDR2: LGHNA and YNFKEQ. CDR3 length equals 16 residues. V was trimmed by 1 base and J by 2 bases, leaving 14 bases between them. Here the CDR3 reads CASSQAGESSNYGYTF. The CDR3 DNA reads as TGTGCCAGCAGCCAAGCGGGGGAAAGCTCAAACTATGGCTACACCTTC.

The chain joins TRBV2 to TRBJ1-5, with D possibly TRBD1 on 6 matching bases. V lost 7 bases, J lost 5 bases, and 15 bases lay in between. The CDR3 spans 14 residues. Germline lookup yields CDR1 SNHLY and CDR2 FYNNEI. Here the CDR3 reads CASTEDSFDQPQHF. As DNA, the CDR3 is TGTGCCAGCACTGAGGACAGTTTCGATCAGCCCCAGCATTTT.

The chain carries TRBV13 and TRBJ2-7; no firm D call. Trimming took off 5 bases at V and 0 bases at J, with 11 bases between the two ends. The germline V gene has CDR1 PRHDT and CDR2 FYEKMQ (reference sequence). The CDR3 is made up of 14 amino acids. The CDR3 DNA sequence: TGTGCCAGCAGCCGGAGCGAGAGCTCCTACGAGCAGTACTTC. Amino acids: CASSRSESSYEQYF.

The chain couples TRBV18 to TRBJ1-1, with no clear D. V gave up 3 bases and J gave up 10 bases, with 15 bases separating them. CDR1 is KGHSH, CDR2 LQKENI, per germline. The CDR3 is 13 residues long. The DNA of the CDR3 is TGTGCCAGCTCACCTTCAAGATTTGGAGTAGCTTTCTTT. Translating it yields CASSPSRFGVAFF.